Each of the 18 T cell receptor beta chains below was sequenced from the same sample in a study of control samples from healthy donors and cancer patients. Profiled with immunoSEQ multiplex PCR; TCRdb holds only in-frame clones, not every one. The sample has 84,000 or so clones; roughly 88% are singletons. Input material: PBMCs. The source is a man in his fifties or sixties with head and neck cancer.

The CDR3: CASSPRSSYNEQFF. DNA of the CDR3: TGCGCCAGCAGTCCAAGGAGCTCCTACAATGAGCAGTTCTTC. J is TRBJ2-1 and V is TRBV4-1, with D uncertain. The V end was cut by 6 bases, the J end by 0 bases, with 9 bases between. CDR1 is MGHRA and CDR2 is YSYEKL in the germline V gene. The CDR3 sequence is 14 residues long.

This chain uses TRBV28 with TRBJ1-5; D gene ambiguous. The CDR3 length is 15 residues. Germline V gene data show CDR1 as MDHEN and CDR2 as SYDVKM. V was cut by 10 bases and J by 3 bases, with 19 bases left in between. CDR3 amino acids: CATGRASRLNQPQHF. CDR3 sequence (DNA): TGTGCCACCGGGAGGGCGAGCAGGCTCAATCAGCCCCAGCATTTT.

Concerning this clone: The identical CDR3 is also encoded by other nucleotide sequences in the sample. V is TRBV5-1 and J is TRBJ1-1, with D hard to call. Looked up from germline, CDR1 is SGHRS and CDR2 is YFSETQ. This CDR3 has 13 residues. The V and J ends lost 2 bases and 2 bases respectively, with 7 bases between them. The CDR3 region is CASSFRQNTEAFF. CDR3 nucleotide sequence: TGCGCCAGCAGCTTCCGACAAAACACTGAAGCTTTCTTT.

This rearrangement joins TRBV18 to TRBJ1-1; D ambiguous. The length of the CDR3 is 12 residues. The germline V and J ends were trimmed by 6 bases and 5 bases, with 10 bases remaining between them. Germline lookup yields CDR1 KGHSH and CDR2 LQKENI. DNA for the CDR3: TGTGCCAGCTCCCCGCTGGGGACTGAAGCTTTCTTT. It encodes CASSPLGTEAFF.

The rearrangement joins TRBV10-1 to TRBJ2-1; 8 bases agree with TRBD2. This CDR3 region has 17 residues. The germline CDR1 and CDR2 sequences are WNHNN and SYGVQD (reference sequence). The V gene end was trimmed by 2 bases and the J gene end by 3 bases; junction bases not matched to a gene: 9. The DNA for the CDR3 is TGCGCCAGCAGTGAGCTAGCGGGCGGACATGACTACAATGAGCAGTTCTTC. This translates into CASSELAGGHDYNEQFF.

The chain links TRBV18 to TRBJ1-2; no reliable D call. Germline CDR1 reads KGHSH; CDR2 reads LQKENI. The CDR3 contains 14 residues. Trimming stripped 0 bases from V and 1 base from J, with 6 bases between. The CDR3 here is CASSPPTLNYGYTF. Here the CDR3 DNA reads TGTGCCAGCTCACCACCGACCCTTAACTATGGCTACACCTTC.

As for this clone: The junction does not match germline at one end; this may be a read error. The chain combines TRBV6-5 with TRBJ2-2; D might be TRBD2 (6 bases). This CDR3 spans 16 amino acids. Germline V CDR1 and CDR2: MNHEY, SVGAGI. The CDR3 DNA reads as TGTGCCAGCAGTTTGCTTAACTTAGCGGACACCGGGGAGCTGGTTTTT. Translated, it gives CASSLLNLADTGELVF.

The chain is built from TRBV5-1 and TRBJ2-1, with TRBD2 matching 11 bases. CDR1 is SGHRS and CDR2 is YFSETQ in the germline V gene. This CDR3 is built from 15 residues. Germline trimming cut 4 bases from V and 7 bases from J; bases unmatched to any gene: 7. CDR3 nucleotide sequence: TGCGCCAGCAGCCAAACTAGCGGGAGTGGAAATGAGCAGTTCTTC. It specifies CASSQTSGSGNEQFF.

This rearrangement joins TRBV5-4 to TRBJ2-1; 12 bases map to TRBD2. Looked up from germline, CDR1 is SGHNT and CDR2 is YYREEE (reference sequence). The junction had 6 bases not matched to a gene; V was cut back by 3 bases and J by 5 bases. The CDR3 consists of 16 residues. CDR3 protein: CASSSSLAGGDNEQFF. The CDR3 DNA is TGTGCCAGCAGCTCCTCCCTAGCGGGAGGGGACAATGAGCAGTTCTTC.

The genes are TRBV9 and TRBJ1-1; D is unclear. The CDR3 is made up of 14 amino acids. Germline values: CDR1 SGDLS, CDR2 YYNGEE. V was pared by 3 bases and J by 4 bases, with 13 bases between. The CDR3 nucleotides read TGTGCCAGCAGCGCACCGGCGGATCGCACTGAAGCTTTCTTT. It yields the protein CASSAPADRTEAFF.

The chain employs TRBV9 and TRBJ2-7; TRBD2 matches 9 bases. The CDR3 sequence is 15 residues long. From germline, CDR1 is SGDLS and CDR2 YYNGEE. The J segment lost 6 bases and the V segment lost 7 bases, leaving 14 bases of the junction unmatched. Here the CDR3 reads CASGPPAGGPSEQYF. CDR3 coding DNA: TGTGCCAGCGGCCCGCCGGCGGGAGGGCCCTCCGAGCAGTACTTC.

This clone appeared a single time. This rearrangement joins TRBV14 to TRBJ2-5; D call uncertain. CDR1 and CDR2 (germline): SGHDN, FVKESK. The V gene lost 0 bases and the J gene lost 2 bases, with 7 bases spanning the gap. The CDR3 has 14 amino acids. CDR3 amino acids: CASSQEYSQETQYF. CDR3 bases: TGTGCCAGCAGCCAAGAGTACAGTCAAGAGACCCAGTACTTC. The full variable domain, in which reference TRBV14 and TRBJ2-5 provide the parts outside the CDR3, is EAGVTQFPSHSVIEKGQTVTLRCDPISGHDNLYWYRRVMGKEIKFLLHFVKESKQDESGMPNNRFLAERTGGTYSTLKVQPAELEDSGVYFCASSQEYSQETQYFGPGTRLLVL.

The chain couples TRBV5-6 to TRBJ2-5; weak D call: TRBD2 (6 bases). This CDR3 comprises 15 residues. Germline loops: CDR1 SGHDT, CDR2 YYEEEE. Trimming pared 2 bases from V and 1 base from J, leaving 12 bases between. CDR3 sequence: CASSFSLAFQETQYF. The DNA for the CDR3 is TGTGCCAGCAGCTTTTCCCTAGCGTTCCAAGAGACCCAGTACTTC.

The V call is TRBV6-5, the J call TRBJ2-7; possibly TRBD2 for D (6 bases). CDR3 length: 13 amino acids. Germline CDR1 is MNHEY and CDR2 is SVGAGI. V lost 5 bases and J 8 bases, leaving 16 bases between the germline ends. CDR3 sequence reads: CASSQPGTRQQYF. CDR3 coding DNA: TGTGCCAGCAGTCAGCCAGGGACTCGGCAGCAGTACTTC.

In DNA, the CDR3 is TGTGCCACCAGTCTCGGGACTAGCGCTTACAATGAGCAGTTCTTC. This gives the protein CATSLGTSAYNEQFF. V is TRBV24-1 and J is TRBJ2-1; 10 bases match TRBD2. The CDR3 is made up of 15 amino acids. Per germline, CDR1 KGHDR and CDR2 SFDVKD. V trimming: 6 bases; J trimming: 4 bases; junction bases outside the gene matches: 5.

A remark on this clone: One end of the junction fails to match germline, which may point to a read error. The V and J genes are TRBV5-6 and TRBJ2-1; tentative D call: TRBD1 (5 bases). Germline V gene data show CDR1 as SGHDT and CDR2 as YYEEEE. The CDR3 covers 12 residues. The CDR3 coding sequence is TGTGCCAGCAGCTTGGCAGTAGGACCCAGGGTCTTC. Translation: CASSLAVGPRVF.

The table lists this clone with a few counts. The CDR3 loop reads CASSGELAFF. In DNA form, the CDR3 reads TGTGCCAGCAGCGGCGAGTTAGCTTTCTTT. This chain joins TRBV7-9 and TRBJ1-1; D gene uncertain. Germline V lookup: CDR1 SEHNR, CDR2 FQNEAQ (reference sequence). The V and J ends lost 5 bases and 10 bases respectively, with 8 bases between them. This CDR3 comprises 10 residues.

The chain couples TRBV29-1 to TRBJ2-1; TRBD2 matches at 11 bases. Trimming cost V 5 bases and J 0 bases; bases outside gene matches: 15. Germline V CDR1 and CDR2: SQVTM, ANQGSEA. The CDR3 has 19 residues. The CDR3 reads CSVILWGLAASSSYNEQFF. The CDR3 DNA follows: TGCAGCGTTATTTTATGGGGACTAGCGGCATCGAGCTCCTACAATGAGCAGTTCTTC.